This T cell receptor (beta chain) comes out of a study of blood T cell repertoires in COVID-19. Clones were read by immunoSEQ multiplex PCR, and TCRdb kept only the in-frame ones, dropping some. The repertoire has 200,000 to 300,000 clones, around 89% of them found once; the top ten carry around 3.5%. CDR1 is LGHDT and CDR2 is YNNKEL in the germline V gene (reference sequence). Trimming took 2 bases from V and 6 from J, leaving 13 bases between them. This CDR3 has 14 amino acids. The receptor's source is a woman aged 40 to 50 with acute or convalescent COVID-19. The chain has TRBV3-1 (or the pseudogene TRBV3-2) and TRBJ1-1; D ambiguous. The sample was peripheral blood. The CDR3 bases are TGTGCCAGCAGCCAATCTGGAGATCGGGCTGAAGCTTTCTTT. Its protein is CASSQSGDRAEAFF.